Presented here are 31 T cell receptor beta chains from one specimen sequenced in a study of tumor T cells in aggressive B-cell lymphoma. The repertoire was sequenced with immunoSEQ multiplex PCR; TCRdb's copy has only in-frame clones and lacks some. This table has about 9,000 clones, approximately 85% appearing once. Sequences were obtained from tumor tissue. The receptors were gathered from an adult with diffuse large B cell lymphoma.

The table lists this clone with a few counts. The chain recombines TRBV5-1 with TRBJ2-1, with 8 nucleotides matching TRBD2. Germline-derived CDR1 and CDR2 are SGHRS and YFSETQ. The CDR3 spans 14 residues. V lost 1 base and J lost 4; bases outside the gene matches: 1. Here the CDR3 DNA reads TGCGCCAGCAGCTTGACGGGGGGGTACAATGAGCAGTTCTTC. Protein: CASSLTGGYNEQFF.

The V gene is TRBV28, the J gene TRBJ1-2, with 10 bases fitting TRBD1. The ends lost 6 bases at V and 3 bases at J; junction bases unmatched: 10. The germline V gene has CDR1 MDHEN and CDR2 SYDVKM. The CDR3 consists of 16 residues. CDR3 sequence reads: CASSWRQGAYYYGYTF. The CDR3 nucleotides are TGTGCCAGCAGCTGGAGACAGGGGGCGTATTACTATGGCTACACCTTC.

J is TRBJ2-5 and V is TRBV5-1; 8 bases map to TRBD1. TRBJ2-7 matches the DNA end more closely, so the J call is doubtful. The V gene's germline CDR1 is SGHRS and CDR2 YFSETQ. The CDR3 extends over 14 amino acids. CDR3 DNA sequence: TGCGCCAGCAGCTTGGAGGACAGGGACTACGAGCAGTACTTC. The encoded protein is CASSLEDRDYEQYF.

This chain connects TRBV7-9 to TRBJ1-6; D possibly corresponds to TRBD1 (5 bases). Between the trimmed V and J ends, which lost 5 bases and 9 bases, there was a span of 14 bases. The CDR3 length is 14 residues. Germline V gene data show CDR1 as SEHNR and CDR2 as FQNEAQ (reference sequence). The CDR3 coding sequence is TGTGCCAGCAGCCCGAAAGGGGCCTCTTCACCCCTCCACTTT. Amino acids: CASSPKGASSPLHF.

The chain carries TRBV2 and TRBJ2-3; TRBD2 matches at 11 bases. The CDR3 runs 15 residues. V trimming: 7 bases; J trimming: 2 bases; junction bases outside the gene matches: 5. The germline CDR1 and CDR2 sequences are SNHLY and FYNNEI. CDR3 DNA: TGTGCCAGCATGTTACTAGCGGGGGCCACAGATACGCAGTATTTT. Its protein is CASMLLAGATDTQYF.

CDR3 DNA: TGTGCCAGCAGTGATCCATTTTATGGACAGGGAGTAAACTATGGCTACACCTTC. Translated, it gives CASSDPFYGQGVNYGYTF. The chain employs TRBV6-1 and TRBJ1-2; 8 bases agree with TRBD1. The germline V gene has CDR1 MNHNS and CDR2 SASEGT. The ends lost 3 bases at V and 2 bases at J; junction bases unmatched: 14. There are 18 residues in the CDR3.

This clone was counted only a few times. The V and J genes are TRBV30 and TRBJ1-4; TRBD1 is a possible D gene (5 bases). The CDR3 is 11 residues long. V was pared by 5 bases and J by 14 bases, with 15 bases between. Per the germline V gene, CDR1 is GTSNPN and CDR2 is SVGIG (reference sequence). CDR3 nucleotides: TGTGCCTGGTTGGGTAGGGGAACCCTGTTTTTT. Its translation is CAWLGRGTLFF.

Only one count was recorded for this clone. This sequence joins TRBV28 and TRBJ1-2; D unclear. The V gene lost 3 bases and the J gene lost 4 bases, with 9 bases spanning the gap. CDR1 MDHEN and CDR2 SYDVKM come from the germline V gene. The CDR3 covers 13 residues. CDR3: CASSLADFYGYTF. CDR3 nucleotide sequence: TGTGCCAGCAGTTTGGCAGATTTCTATGGCTACACCTTC.

In nucleotides, the CDR3 is TGTGCCAGCATCGGACATTCTGGCTACGAGCAGTACTTC. Amino acids: CASIGHSGYEQYF. The chain uses TRBV6-6 and TRBJ2-7, with a tentative D call TRBD1 (5 bases). The germline gives CDR1 MNHNY, CDR2 SVGAGI (reference sequence). The CDR3 is 13 residues long. V lost 7 bases, J lost 3 bases, and 13 bases lay in between.

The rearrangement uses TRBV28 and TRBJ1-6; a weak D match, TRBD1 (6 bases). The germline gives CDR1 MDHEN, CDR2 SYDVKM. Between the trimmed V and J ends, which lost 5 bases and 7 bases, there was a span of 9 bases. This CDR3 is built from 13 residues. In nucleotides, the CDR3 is TGTGCCAGCAGTGTAACAGGGAATTCACCCCTCCACTTT. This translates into CASSVTGNSPLHF.

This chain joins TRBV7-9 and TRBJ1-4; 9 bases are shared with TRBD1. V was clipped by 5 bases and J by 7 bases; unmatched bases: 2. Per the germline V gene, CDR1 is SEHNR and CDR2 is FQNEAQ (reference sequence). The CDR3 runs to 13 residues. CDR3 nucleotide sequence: TGTGCCAGCAGCAAGGACAGGGGTGAAAAACTGTTTTTT. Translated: CASSKDRGEKLFF.

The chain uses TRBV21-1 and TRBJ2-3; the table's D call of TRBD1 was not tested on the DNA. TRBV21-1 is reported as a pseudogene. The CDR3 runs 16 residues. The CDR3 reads CASSNNRDRDTDTQYF. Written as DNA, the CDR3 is TGTGCCAGCAGCAACAACCGGGACAGGGACACAGATACGCAGTATTTT.

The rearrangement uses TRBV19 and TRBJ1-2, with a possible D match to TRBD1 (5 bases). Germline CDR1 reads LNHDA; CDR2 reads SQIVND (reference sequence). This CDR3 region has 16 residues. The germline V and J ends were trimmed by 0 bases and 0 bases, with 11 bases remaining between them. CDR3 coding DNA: TGTGCCAGTAGTATAGATCTCGGGGGACCTAACTATGGCTACACCTTC. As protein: CASSIDLGGPNYGYTF.

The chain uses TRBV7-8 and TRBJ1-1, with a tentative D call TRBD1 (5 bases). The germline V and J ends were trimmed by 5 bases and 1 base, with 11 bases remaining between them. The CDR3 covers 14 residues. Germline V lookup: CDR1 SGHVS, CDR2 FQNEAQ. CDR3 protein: CASSAGPPNTEAFF. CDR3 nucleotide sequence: TGTGCCAGCAGCGCGGGACCGCCGAACACTGAAGCTTTCTTT.

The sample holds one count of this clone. The CDR3 region has the DNA TGTGCCAGCAGGTACGGACAGGGAGGCGCCTATGGCTACACCTTC. It encodes CASRYGQGGAYGYTF. This sequence joins TRBV6-1 and TRBJ1-2; TRBD1 matches 8 bases. Germline-derived CDR1 and CDR2 are MNHNS and SASEGT. This CDR3 has 15 residues. The J segment lost 4 bases and the V segment lost 6 bases, leaving 10 bases of the junction unmatched.

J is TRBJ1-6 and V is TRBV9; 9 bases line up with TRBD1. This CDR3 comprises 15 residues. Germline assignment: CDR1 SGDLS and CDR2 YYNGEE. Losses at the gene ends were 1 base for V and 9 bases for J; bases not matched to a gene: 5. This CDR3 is CASSVTGGSGSPLHF. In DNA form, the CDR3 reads TGTGCCAGCAGCGTAACAGGGGGCTCTGGTTCACCCCTCCACTTT.

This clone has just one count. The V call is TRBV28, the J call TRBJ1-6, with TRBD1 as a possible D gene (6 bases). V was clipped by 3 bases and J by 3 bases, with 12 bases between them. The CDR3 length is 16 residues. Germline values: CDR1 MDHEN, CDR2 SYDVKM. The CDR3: CASSLTGLFYNSPLHF. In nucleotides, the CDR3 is TGTGCCAGCAGTTTGACAGGCCTTTTCTATAATTCACCCCTCCACTTT.

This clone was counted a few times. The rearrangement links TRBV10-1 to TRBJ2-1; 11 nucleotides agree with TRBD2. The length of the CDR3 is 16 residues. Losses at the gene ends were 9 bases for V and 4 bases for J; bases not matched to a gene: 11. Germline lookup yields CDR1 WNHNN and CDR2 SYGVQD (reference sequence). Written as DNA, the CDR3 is TGCGCCAGGACCCGCTCGGGACTAGCGGTTTACAATGAGCAGTTCTTC. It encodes CARTRSGLAVYNEQFF.

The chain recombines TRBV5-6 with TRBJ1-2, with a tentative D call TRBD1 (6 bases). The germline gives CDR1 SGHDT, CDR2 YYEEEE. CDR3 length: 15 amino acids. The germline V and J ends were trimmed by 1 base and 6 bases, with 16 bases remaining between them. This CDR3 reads CASSLPMDSLHGYTF. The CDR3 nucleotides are TGTGCCAGCAGCTTGCCAATGGACAGTTTACATGGCTACACCTTC.

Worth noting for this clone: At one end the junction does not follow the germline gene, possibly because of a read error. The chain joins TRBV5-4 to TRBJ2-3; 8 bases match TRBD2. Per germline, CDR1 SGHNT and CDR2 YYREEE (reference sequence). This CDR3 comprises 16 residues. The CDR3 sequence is CASSSNKRGWEDMQYF. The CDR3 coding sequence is TGTGCCAGCAGCTCGAATAAGCGGGGGTGGGAGGATATGCAGTATTTT.

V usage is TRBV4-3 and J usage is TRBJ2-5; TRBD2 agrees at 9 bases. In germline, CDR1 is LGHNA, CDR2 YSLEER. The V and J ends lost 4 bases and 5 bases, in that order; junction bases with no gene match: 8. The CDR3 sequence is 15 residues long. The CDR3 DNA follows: TGCGCCAGCAGCCCGCTAGCGGGGACGGGGGAGACCCAGTACTTC. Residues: CASSPLAGTGETQYF.

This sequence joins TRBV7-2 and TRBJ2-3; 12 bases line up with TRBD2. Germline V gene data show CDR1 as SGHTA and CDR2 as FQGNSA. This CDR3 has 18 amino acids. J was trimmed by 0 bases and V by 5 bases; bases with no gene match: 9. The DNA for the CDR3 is TGTGCCAGCAGCGTAAGGCTAGCGGGGGGGATGAGCACAGATACGCAGTATTTT. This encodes CASSVRLAGGMSTDTQYF.

CDR3: CASIGQGANTGELFF. CDR3 nucleotide sequence: TGTGCCAGTATCGGACAGGGGGCGAACACCGGGGAGCTGTTTTTT. This rearrangement joins TRBV19 to TRBJ2-2, with 10 bases lining up with TRBD1. The length of the CDR3 is 15 residues. Per germline, CDR1 LNHDA and CDR2 SQIVND (reference sequence). Trimming at V came to 7 bases and at J to 0 bases, leaving 2 bases not matched to a gene. The variable domain in full, with the rest retrieved from reference TRBV19 and TRBJ2-2, is DGGITQSPKYLFRKEGQNVTLSCEQNLNHDAMYWYRQDPGQGLRLIYYSQIVNDFQKGDIAEGYSVSREKKESFPLTVTSAQKNPTAFYLCASIGQGANTGELFFGEGSRLTVL.

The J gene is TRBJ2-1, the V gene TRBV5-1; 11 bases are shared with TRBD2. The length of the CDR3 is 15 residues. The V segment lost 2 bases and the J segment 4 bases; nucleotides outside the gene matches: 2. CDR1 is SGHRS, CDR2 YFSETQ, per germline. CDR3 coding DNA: TGCGCCAGCAGCTTCGGGACTAGCGGTTACAATGAGCAGTTCTTC. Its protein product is CASSFGTSGYNEQFF. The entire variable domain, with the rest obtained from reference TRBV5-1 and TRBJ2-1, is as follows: KAGVTQTPRYLIKTRGQQVTLSCSPISGHRSVSWYQQTPGQGLQFLFEYFSETQRNKGNFPGRFSGRQFSNSRSEMNVSTLELGDSALYLCASSFGTSGYNEQFFGPGTRLTVL.

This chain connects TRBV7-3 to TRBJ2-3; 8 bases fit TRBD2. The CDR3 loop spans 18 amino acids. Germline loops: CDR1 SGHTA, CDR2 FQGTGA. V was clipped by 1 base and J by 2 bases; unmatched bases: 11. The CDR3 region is CASSLNPGGGLPTDTQYF. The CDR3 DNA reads TGTGCCAGCAGCTTAAACCCAGGCGGGGGGCTCCCCACAGATACGCAGTATTTT.

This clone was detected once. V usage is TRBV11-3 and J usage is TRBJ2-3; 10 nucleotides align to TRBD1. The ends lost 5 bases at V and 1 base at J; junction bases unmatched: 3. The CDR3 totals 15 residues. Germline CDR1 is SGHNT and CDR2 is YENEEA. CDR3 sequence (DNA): TGTGCCAGCAGCCCGGGACAGGGGCGCACAGATACGCAGTATTTT. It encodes CASSPGQGRTDTQYF.

CDR3 sequence: CASSPQNHGGYEQFF. The CDR3 nucleotides read TGCGCCAGCAGCCCCCAGAACCACGGAGGTTATGAGCAGTTCTTC. The rearrangement links TRBV4-1 to TRBJ2-1, with D possibly TRBD2 on 5 matching bases. CDR1 and CDR2 (germline): MGHRA, YSYEKL. V lost 4 bases to trimming and J lost 8 bases, with 18 bases between them. The CDR3 has 15 amino acids.

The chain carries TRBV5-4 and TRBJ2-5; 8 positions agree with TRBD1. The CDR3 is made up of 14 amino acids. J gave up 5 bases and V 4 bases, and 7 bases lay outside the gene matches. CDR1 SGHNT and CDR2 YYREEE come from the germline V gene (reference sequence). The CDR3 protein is CASSPDRAAETQYF. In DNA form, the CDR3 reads TGTGCCAGCAGCCCGGACAGGGCAGCGGAGACCCAGTACTTC.

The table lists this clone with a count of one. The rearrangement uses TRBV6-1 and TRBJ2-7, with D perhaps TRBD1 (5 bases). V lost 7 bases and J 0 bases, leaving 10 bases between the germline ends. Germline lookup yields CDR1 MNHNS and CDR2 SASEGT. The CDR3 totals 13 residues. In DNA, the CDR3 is TGTGCCAGCAATTATCAGGGCTCCTACGAGCAGTACTTC. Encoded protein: CASNYQGSYEQYF.

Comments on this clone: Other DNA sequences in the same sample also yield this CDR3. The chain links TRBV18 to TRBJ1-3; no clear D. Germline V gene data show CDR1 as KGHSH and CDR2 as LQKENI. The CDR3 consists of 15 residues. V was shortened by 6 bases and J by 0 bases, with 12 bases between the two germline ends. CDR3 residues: CASSPYSGSGNTIYF. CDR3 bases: TGTGCCAGCTCGCCATACAGTGGCTCTGGAAACACCATATATTTT.

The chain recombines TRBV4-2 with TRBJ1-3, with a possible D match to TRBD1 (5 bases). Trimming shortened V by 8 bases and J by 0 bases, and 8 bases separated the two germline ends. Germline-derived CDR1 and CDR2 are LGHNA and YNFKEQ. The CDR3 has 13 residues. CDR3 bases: TGTGCCAGCCGGGACTTCTCTGGAAACACCATATATTTT. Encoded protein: CASRDFSGNTIYF.